The rows below give T cell receptor beta chains drawn from one sample of a study of shared clonotypes between healthy human individuals. Some clones are missing from TCRdb's copy, which holds only in-frame ones; the method was immunoSEQ multiplex PCR. The sample holds 900,000 to 1,200,000 clones, 75% to 85% seen once. The sample consisted of memory CD4+ T cells from PBMCs. These receptor sequences come from a man between 18 and 29 years old in good health. Some clones in this sample may be carry-over from other donors' samples. Each CDR3 is given with its conserved first and last residue. The D gene is left open where the match is weak. Rows may omit the clone size; those that give it use once, few, many or a size class.

.,.,TRBJ2-3,TRBV4-3,CASSSSVADTQYF,TGCGCCAGCAGCTCTTCAGTGGCAGATACGCAGTATTTT
TRBD2,once,TRBJ2-3,TRBV2,CASSGGLAGNTDTQYF,TGTGCCAGCAGTGGGGGACTAGCGGGGAACACAGATACGCAGTATTTT
TRBD2,once,TRBJ2-1,TRBV4-3,CASSQVGTSGDYNEQFF,TGCGCCAGCAGCCAAGTCGGGACTAGCGGAGACTACAATGAGCAGTTCTTC
TRBD1,.,TRBJ1-1,TRBV7-9,CASSFDPGQANTEAFF,TGTGCCAGCAGCTTTGACCCGGGACAGGCGAACACTGAAGCTTTCTTT
.,once,TRBJ1-2,TRBV30,CAWRGINYGYTF,TGTGCCTGGAGAGGGATCAACTATGGCTACACCTTC
.,.,TRBJ1-2,TRBV7-2,CASSPGGQVYGYTF,TGTGCCAGCAGCCCCGGAGGTCAGGTCTATGGCTACACCTTC
TRBD2,.,TRBJ2-3,TRBV18,CASSPTSGTDTQYF,TGTGCCAGCTCACCGACTAGCGGCACAGATACGCAGTATTTT
TRBD1,few,TRBJ1-5,TRBV28,CASSPGQGDQPQHF,TGTGCCAGCAGTCCTGGACAGGGCGATCAGCCCCAGCATTTT
.,few,TRBJ2-5,TRBV18,CASSVGSLETQYF,TGTGCCAGCTCAGTAGGGTCCTTGGAGACCCAGTACTTC
TRBD2,.,TRBJ2-1,TRBV5-1,CASSLRLAGGPGEQFF,TGCGCCAGCAGCTTACGACTAGCGGGAGGGCCGGGTGAGCAGTTCTTC
.,.,TRBJ2-3,TRBV7-6,CASSQVFTDTQYF,TGTGCCAGCAGTCAGGTTTTCACAGATACGCAGTATTTT
.,few,TRBJ2-7,TRBV5-1,CASSLEGLSYEQYF,TGCGCCAGCAGCTTGGAGGGACTCTCCTACGAGCAGTACTTC
TRBD1,.,TRBJ1-1,TRBV28,CASSLEGTGTLRSEAFF,TGTGCCAGCAGCCTTGAGGGGACAGGAACGTTACGGTCTGAAGCTTTCTTT
.,.,TRBJ2-3,TRBV11-2,CASSIDSTDTQYF,TGTGCCAGCAGCATAGACAGCACAGATACGCAGTATTTT
.,few,TRBJ1-1,TRBV6-5,CASRDPSTVAFF,TGTGCCAGTCGGGACCCCAGTACGGTGGCTTTCTTT
TRBD1,many,TRBJ2-2,TRBV10-1,CASSYGQGNTGELFF,TGCGCCAGCAGTTATGGACAGGGGAACACCGGGGAGCTGTTTTTT
.,.,TRBJ2-7,TRBV29-1,CSVSQGPSEQYF,TGCAGCGTTAGCCAGGGTCCCTCCGAGCAGTACTTC
TRBD1,.,TRBJ2-6,TRBV2,CASIQDRISGANVLTF,TGTGCCAGCATCCAGGACAGGATCTCTGGGGCCAACGTCCTGACTTTC
TRBD1,.,TRBJ2-5,TRBV5-1,CASSLGQGGETQYF,TGCGCCAGCAGCTTAGGACAGGGTGGGGAGACCCAGTACTTC
TRBD1,few,TRBJ2-5,TRBV6-1,CASSGGTGTQYF,TGTGCCAGCAGTGGGGGGACAGGGACCCAGTACTTC
.,.,TRBJ1-1,TRBV25-1,CASSARIPNTEAFF,TGTGCCAGCAGTGCCCGGATCCCGAACACTGAAGCTTTCTTT
.,.,TRBJ1-2,TRBV5-6,CASSSDWYGYTF,TGTGCCAGCAGCTCCGACTGGTATGGCTACACCTTC
.,.,TRBJ1-5,TRBV19,CASSPRQARQPQHF,TGTGCCAGTAGTCCCAGACAGGCCCGACAGCCCCAGCATTTT
.,.,TRBJ1-2,TRBV30,CAGISGNYGYTF,TGTGCCGGAATTTCGGGGAACTATGGCTACACCTTC
.,once,TRBJ2-3,TRBV9,CASSLGGSVRTDTQYF,TGTGCCAGCAGTCTGGGGGGCTCCGTTAGGACAGATACGCAGTATTTT
.,.,TRBJ2-7,TRBV5-4,CASSLGGVGAGSYEQYF,TGTGCCAGCAGCTTGGGCGGTGTTGGGGCGGGCTCCTACGAGCAGTACTTC
.,.,TRBJ2-7,TRBV5-6,CASSLDGGRTYEQYF,TGTGCCAGCAGCTTGGACGGGGGCAGAACCTACGAGCAGTACTTC
.,.,TRBJ2-5,TRBV4-1,CASSQGVVEQETQYF,TGCGCCAGCAGCCAAGGAGTGGTTGAGCAAGAGACCCAGTACTTC
.,.,TRBJ1-5,TRBV7-2,CASSLGHSNQPQHF,TGTGCCAGCAGCTTGGGGCACAGCAATCAGCCCCAGCATTTT
.,.,TRBJ1-1,TRBV28,CASSLNAGLEAFF,TGTGCCAGCAGTTTGAATGCAGGGCTAGAAGCTTTCTTT
TRBD1,.,TRBJ2-2,TRBV27,CASSRMTGNGELFF,TGTGCCAGCAGTCGAATGACAGGGAACGGGGAGCTGTTTTTT
.,.,TRBJ1-2,TRBV4-2,CASSPKAFRGGYTF,TGTGCCAGCAGCCCAAAGGCTTTCAGGGGTGGCTACACCTTC
TRBD2,few,TRBJ2-1,TRBV29-1,CSVWAGVGNEQFF,TGCAGCGTTTGGGCGGGAGTGGGAAATGAGCAGTTCTTC
.,.,TRBJ2-7,TRBV5-1,CASSWGGRDGYYEQYF,TGCGCCAGCAGCTGGGGCGGTCGGGACGGCTACTACGAGCAGTACTTC
TRBD1,many,TRBJ1-4,TRBV29-1,CSTSGQGDEKLFF,TGCAGCACCTCTGGACAGGGAGATGAAAAACTGTTTTTT
TRBD1,.,TRBJ1-1,TRBV2,CASGTPGQGNTEAFF,TGTGCCAGCGGAACCCCGGGACAGGGAAACACTGAAGCTTTCTTT
.,.,TRBJ1-1,TRBV14,CASSQDWAVTTEAFF,TGTGCCAGCAGCCAAGATTGGGCGGTTACCACTGAAGCTTTCTTT
.,.,TRBJ1-2,TRBV21-1,CASSKGTGNGYTF,TGTGCCAGCAGCAAAGGAACAGGGAATGGCTACACCTTC
.,.,TRBJ1-2,TRBV29-1,CSVDRSYGYTF,TGCAGCGTTGATCGCAGTTATGGCTACACCTTC
TRBD2,.,TRBJ2-7,TRBV7-9,CASSLSGGSWEQYF,TGTGCCAGCAGCCTTAGCGGGGGATCTTGGGAGCAGTACTTC
TRBD2,.,TRBJ2-1,TRBV9,CASRASGTQSNEQFF,TGTGCCAGCAGGGCTAGCGGGACCCAATCCAATGAGCAGTTCTTC
TRBD2,once,TRBJ2-1,TRBV5-4,CASSFAQSGTSGIRNEQFF,TGTGCCAGCAGCTTCGCCCAGTCCGGGACTAGCGGGATTAGAAATGAGCAGTTCTTC
.,.,TRBJ1-1,TRBV29-1,CSGVGTKGNTEAFF,TGCAGCGGCGTTGGGACAAAGGGTAACACTGAAGCTTTCTTT
.,once,TRBJ2-5,TRBV7-3,CASSPQGGGGQETQYF,TGTGCCAGCAGCCCCCAGGGGGGAGGAGGACAAGAGACCCAGTACTTC